The rows below give T cell receptor beta chains drawn from one sample of a study of response to subunit inactivated influenza vaccine. From the RT-PCR reads, TCRdb called clonotypes with MiXCR, one entry per CDR3 protein. The sample includes about 650,000 distinct CDR3 sequences, approximately 14% seen only once; the top ten take 9.5% to 13%. This specimen was PBMCs from blood, taken 11 to 12 days after vaccination. The receptors here all came from a man aged 50-60 years who received an inactivated influenza vaccine. Each CDR3 is given with its conserved first and last residue. Fields, in order: clone size, D gene, V gene, J gene, CDR3 DNA, CDR3 protein. D genes are given only for firm matches. Size values are once, few and many counts, or a class for expanded clones, and some rows have none.

clone_size: .; d_call: .; v_call: TRBV6-1; j_call: TRBJ2-5; cdr3_nt: TGTGCCAGCAGTGAAGCCGGTCAGAAGACTCGGACCCAGTACTTC; cdr3_aa: CASSEAGQKTRTQYF
clone_size: few; d_call: .; v_call: TRBV20-1; j_call: TRBJ2-1; cdr3_nt: TGCAGTGCTAGAGATCTGTCAGGCCGCGATGAGCAGTTCTTC; cdr3_aa: CSARDLSGRDEQFF
clone_size: .; d_call: TRBD1; v_call: TRBV6-1; j_call: TRBJ1-1; cdr3_nt: TGTGCCAGCGGTAAGGACAGGGGAGACACTGAAGCTTTCTTT; cdr3_aa: CASGKDRGDTEAFF
clone_size: few; d_call: .; v_call: TRBV4-3; j_call: TRBJ1-1; cdr3_nt: TGCGCCAGCAGCCAAGATCAGAGGACTGAAGCTTTCTTT; cdr3_aa: CASSQDQRTEAFF
clone_size: .; d_call: TRBD2; v_call: TRBV20-1; j_call: TRBJ2-1; cdr3_nt: TGCAGTGCTAGAGGACTAGCGGGGGGTTCCCAATACAATGAGCAGTTCTTC; cdr3_aa: CSARGLAGGSQYNEQFF
clone_size: many; d_call: TRBD2; v_call: TRBV12-3/TRBV12-4; j_call: TRBJ2-7; cdr3_nt: TGTGCCAGCAGTTTAGGAGCGGGGGGTCCTACTTCCTACGAGCAGTACTTC; cdr3_aa: CASSLGAGGPTSYEQYF
clone_size: few; d_call: TRBD2; v_call: TRBV12-3/TRBV12-4; j_call: TRBJ2-3; cdr3_nt: TGTGCCAGCAGTAACGGGGGGAGGATGCAAACTAGGACAGATACGCAGTATTTT; cdr3_aa: CASSNGGRMQTRTDTQYF
clone_size: few; d_call: .; v_call: TRBV20-1; j_call: TRBJ2-3; cdr3_nt: TGCAGTGCTAGGTCGGTCAGCCTCACAGATACGCAGTATTTT; cdr3_aa: CSARSVSLTDTQYF
clone_size: .; d_call: .; v_call: TRBV7-8; j_call: TRBJ2-7; cdr3_nt: TGTGCCAGCAGAAAGACCAGCTACGAGCAGTACTTC; cdr3_aa: CASRKTSYEQYF
clone_size: .; d_call: .; v_call: TRBV5-1; j_call: TRBJ1-2; cdr3_nt: TGCGCCAGCAGCCAGACGGAAGGGTATGGCTACACCTTC; cdr3_aa: CASSQTEGYGYTF
clone_size: .; d_call: .; v_call: TRBV7-6; j_call: TRBJ2-3; cdr3_nt: TGTGCCAGCAGCTTAACTGGGACTGAAACAGATACGCAGTATTTT; cdr3_aa: CASSLTGTETDTQYF
clone_size: .; d_call: TRBD2; v_call: TRBV5-1; j_call: TRBJ2-1; cdr3_nt: TGCGCCAGCAGCTTCACAGCGGGGGCCTACAATGAGCAGTTCTTC; cdr3_aa: CASSFTAGAYNEQFF